The clone carrying this T cell receptor (beta chain) has a handful of counts. The data stem from a study of regulatory T cells in long-lasting Graves disease. Study in general: New Graves' disease cases had less than 3 months of antithyroid drugs.

Time point noted: newly diagnosed GD, antithyroid drugs for less than 3 months. From RNA extracted from PBMCs, the TCR library was made. Combining iRepertoire HTBI primers with Arm-PCR of CDR3 regions, the authors built TCR beta libraries. One entry per CDR3 protein, called by TCRdb with MiXCR from the multiplex PCR reads. The data contain 550,000 to 700,000 distinct CDR3 sequences, 15% to 20% of them singletons. Trimming shortened V by 0 bases and J by 4 bases, and 7 bases separated the two germline ends. Germline CDR1 MNHEY, CDR2 SMNVEV (reference sequence). The CDR3 runs to 14 residues. These data are also associated with another study on T cells in Graves' hyperthyroidism and ophthalmopathy.

The receptor was derived from a man aged 18 to 30 with Graves disease. The specimen comprised peripheral blood mononuclear cells (PBMCs), sampled at new diagnosis, from a patient treated with antithyroid drugs. The J gene is TRBJ1-5, the V gene TRBV27; D unclear. The CDR3 bases are TGTGCCAGCAGTTTATCGATACGAAATCAGCCCCAGCATTTT. It encodes CASSLSIRNQPQHF.